What follows describes a single T cell receptor (beta chain). Original analysis: It was from reference gene primer amplification that nucleated cell counts were estimated. The method was immunoSEQ multiplex PCR; TCRdb's version includes in-frame clones alone and lacks a portion of them. V, J and clone size are taken as reported in that table, and D and trimming were inferred from the DNA itself. The profile shows under 200,000 clones, roughly nine tenths of them singletons. The source of the sample is a study of blood T cell repertoires in COVID-19. Across the whole study: Samples taken during acute and convalescent COVID-19 were collected in the United States, Italy and Spain.

Sequencing used peripheral blood. This TCR was sampled from a man between 65 and 85 years old with active or convalescent COVID-19.

CDR3 nucleotide sequence: TGTGCCAGCAGCTTGTCCGGTCCCCTCAACACCGGGGAGCTGTTTTTT. Its translation: CASSLSGPLNTGELFF. The V gene is TRBV7-9, the J gene TRBJ2-2; D gene unclear. Germline assignment: CDR1 SEHNR and CDR2 FQNEAQ (reference sequence). This CDR3 is built from 16 residues. The V and J ends lost 3 bases and 2 bases respectively, with 13 bases between them.